This TCR beta chain is drawn from a study of shared clonotypes between healthy human individuals. Sequencing used immunoSEQ multiplex PCR; TCRdb keeps in-frame clones, though not all of them. Of about 800,000 clones listed, 96% are singletons. As defined, naive CD8 cells were CD45RO-negative and positively selected for CCR7, with terminally differentiated effector memory CD45RA+ cells excluded. This clonotype originated in a man aged 25-45 years in good health. The specimen sequenced was naive CD8+ T cells sorted from blood.

For the CDR3, the DNA is TGTGCCAGCAGCTTAGTATTATCGGGCACTGAAGCTTTCTTT. Residues: CASSLVLSGTEAFF. The chain employs TRBV7-9 and TRBJ1-1; D not resolved. CDR1 and CDR2 (germline): SEHNR, FQNEAQ (reference sequence). CDR3 length: 14 amino acids. V lost 1 base, J lost 4 bases, and 10 bases lay in between.